This is a list of T cell receptor beta chains from one sample in a study of blood T cell repertoires in COVID-19. The repertoire was sequenced with immunoSEQ multiplex PCR; TCRdb's copy has only in-frame clones and lacks some. The data contain roughly 200,000 clones, 75% to 90% of them singletons. The sequenced sample consisted of peripheral blood. All receptors derive from a human donor with active or convalescent COVID-19. The donor label of this sample is uncertain. The CDR3 runs from the conserved cysteine through the conserved F or W. The order of the fields is J gene, clone size, V gene, D gene, CDR3 protein, CDR3 DNA. A D gene is named only where the DNA matches it firmly. Clone size appears in some rows only: once, few, many, or a class for an expanded clone.

>TRBJ2-7|.|TRBV11-2|TRBD1
CASTWDRAQQYF
TGTGCCAGCACCTGGGACAGGGCACAGCAGTACTTC
>TRBJ2-7|.|TRBV29-1|.
CSVQSGFRTGLTYEQYF
TGCAGCGTTCAAAGTGGATTCCGTACAGGGCTGACCTACGAGCAGTACTTC
>TRBJ2-3|.|TRBV27|.
CASSPGVRYHTQYF
TGTGCCAGCAGTCCTGGCGTGAGGTATCATACGCAGTATTTT
>TRBJ2-5|few|TRBV7-2|TRBD2
CASAAGGPGTQYF
TGTGCCAGCGCAGCGGGGGGCCCTGGCACCCAGTACTTC
>TRBJ2-5|.|TRBV5-1|TRBD2
CASSEGQGLAGRGETQYF
TGCGCCAGCAGCGAAGGGCAGGGACTAGCGGGGAGGGGAGAGACCCAGTACTTC
>TRBJ2-5|.|TRBV30|TRBD1
CAWSLRQGETQYF
TGTGCCTGGAGTCTCAGACAGGGTGAGACCCAGTACTTC
>TRBJ2-1|.|TRBV29-1|TRBD1
CSVEDGVDRTLGDEQFF
TGCAGCGTTGAAGATGGGGTGGACAGGACCTTAGGGGATGAGCAGTTCTTC
>TRBJ2-3|.|TRBV4-2|TRBD2
CASSQGGGSTDTQYF
TGTGCCAGCAGCCAAGGCGGGGGGTCCACAGATACGCAGTATTTT
>TRBJ2-2|.|TRBV5-4|TRBD2
CASSLETSGGVELFF
TGTGCCAGCAGCTTGGAGACTAGCGGGGGGGTGGAGCTGTTTTTT
>TRBJ2-3|.|TRBV9|.
CAPSEAGTDTQYF
TGTGCTCCCTCAGAGGCGGGCACAGATACGCAGTATTTT
>TRBJ1-5|.|TRBV21-1|.
CASSKVRQGRFGYVNQPQHF
TGTGCCAGCAGCAAAGTGAGACAGGGGCGCTTTGGATATGTCAATCAGCCCCAGCATTTT
>TRBJ2-2|.|TRBV13|.
CASSLAGGTGELFF
TGTGCCAGCAGCTTGGCGGGTGGGACCGGGGAGCTGTTTTTT
>TRBJ2-1|many|TRBV19|TRBD1
CASSGQGNNEQFF
TGTGCCAGTAGCGGACAGGGAAACAATGAGCAGTTCTTC
>TRBJ1-5|.|TRBV7-9|.
CASSLGYSNQPQHF
TGTGCCAGCAGCTTAGGGTACAGTAATCAGCCCCAGCATTTT
>TRBJ2-1|.|TRBV19|TRBD1
CASSNPGTGGFNEQFF
TGTGCCAGTAGTAACCCAGGGACAGGGGGTTTCAATGAGCAGTTCTTC
>TRBJ2-5|.|TRBV9|TRBD2
CASSVGAGGLVETQYF
TGTGCCAGCAGCGTAGGAGCGGGGGGGCTTGTGGAGACCCAGTACTTC
>TRBJ1-5|once|TRBV4-1|.
CASSQVQGPNQPQHF
TGCGCCAGCAGCCAAGTGCAGGGCCCAAATCAGCCCCAGCATTTT
>TRBJ1-3|.|TRBV6-5|TRBD1
CATQGTGGAGNTIYF
TGTGCCACTCAGGGTACAGGGGGCGCGGGAAACACCATATATTTT
>TRBJ2-2|.|TRBV5-1|.
CASSVLQITGELFF
TGCGCCAGCAGCGTGCTACAGATCACCGGGGAGCTGTTTTTT
>TRBJ1-1|.|TRBV4-3|TRBD1
CASSQARTGNTEAFF
TGCGCCAGCAGCCAAGCCCGGACAGGGAACACTGAAGCTTTCTTT
>TRBJ2-3|.|TRBV27|.
CASSLWRGTSTDTQYF
TGTGCCAGCAGTTTGTGGCGCGGGACTAGCACAGATACGCAGTATTTT
>TRBJ2-7|.|TRBV5-4|TRBD2
CASSFKRETTYEQYF
TGTGCCAGCAGCTTCAAGCGGGAGACTACCTACGAGCAGTACTTC
>TRBJ1-5|.|TRBV7-2|.
CASSPYGRNQPQHF
TGTGCCAGCAGCCCATACGGGAGAAATCAGCCCCAGCATTTT
>TRBJ1-2|.|TRBV28|TRBD1
CASRPQAPGTENYGYTF
TGTGCCAGCAGACCCCAGGCCCCCGGGACAGAGAACTATGGCTACACCTTC
>TRBJ1-1|.|TRBV14|TRBD1
CASSQDIGLTGRNTEAFF
TGTGCCAGCAGCCAAGATATAGGCTTGACAGGGCGGAACACTGAAGCTTTCTTT
>TRBJ2-7|.|TRBV7-6|.
CASSLEEGATYEQYF
TGTGCCAGCAGCTTAGAGGAGGGGGCCACCTACGAGCAGTACTTC
>TRBJ2-7|few|TRBV28|TRBD1
CASSAPGGLRGEQYF
TGTGCCAGCAGCGCCCCAGGGGGCTTGAGGGGCGAGCAGTACTTC
>TRBJ2-1|.|TRBV19|TRBD2
CASSIALTSGSGNEQFF
TGTGCCAGTAGTATAGCTCTGACTAGCGGGAGTGGCAATGAGCAGTTCTTC
>TRBJ2-6|once|TRBV5-1|TRBD2
CASSRVLLAGVSGANVLTF
TGCGCCAGCAGCCGCGTTCTACTAGCGGGAGTGTCTGGGGCCAACGTCCTGACTTTC
>TRBJ2-7|.|TRBV2|.
CASRRENEQYF
TGTGCCAGCAGAAGGGAGAACGAGCAGTACTTC
>TRBJ2-7|.|TRBV24-1|.
CATSGGRASSYEQYF
TGTGCCACCAGTGGGGGCAGGGCCTCCTCCTACGAGCAGTACTTC
>TRBJ1-4|.|TRBV3-1/TRBV3-2|.
CASTGAGGGEKLFF
TGTGCCAGCACCGGGGCGGGGGGAGGTGAAAAACTGTTTTTT
>TRBJ2-2|.|TRBV4-3|.
CASSQDHGGGARGGELFF
TGCGCCAGCAGCCAAGATCACGGAGGGGGGGCCAGGGGCGGGGAGCTGTTTTTT
>TRBJ2-3|.|TRBV5-6|TRBD1
CASSLGAGGGSDTQYF
TGTGCCAGCAGCTTGGGGGCAGGGGGCGGATCAGATACGCAGTATTTT
>TRBJ2-5|.|TRBV7-2|TRBD2
CASSLISGRPGETQYF
TGTGCCAGCAGCTTAATTAGCGGGAGGCCGGGAGAGACCCAGTACTTC
>TRBJ1-2|.|TRBV18|.
CASSPSGNYGYTF
TGTGCCAGCTCACCCAGCGGAAACTATGGCTACACCTTC
>TRBJ1-2|once|TRBV5-1|TRBD1
CASRWTGGYGYTF
TGCGCCAGCAGATGGACAGGGGGCTATGGCTACACCTTC
>TRBJ2-1|.|TRBV9|TRBD2
CASSVGGTSGVSYNEQFF
TGTGCCAGCAGCGTGGGCGGGACTAGCGGGGTGTCCTACAATGAGCAGTTCTTC
>TRBJ2-3|.|TRBV11-3|TRBD2
CASSLDGYGRADTQYF
TGTGCCAGCAGCTTAGATGGGTACGGGAGGGCAGATACGCAGTATTTT
>TRBJ2-2|.|TRBV7-9|.
CASSLIRGAGELFF
TGTGCCAGCAGCCTGATCAGGGGCGCCGGGGAGCTGTTTTTT
>TRBJ2-1|.|TRBV7-9|.
CASSLSGPVQFF
TGTGCCAGCAGCTTAAGTGGGCCGGTCCAGTTCTTC